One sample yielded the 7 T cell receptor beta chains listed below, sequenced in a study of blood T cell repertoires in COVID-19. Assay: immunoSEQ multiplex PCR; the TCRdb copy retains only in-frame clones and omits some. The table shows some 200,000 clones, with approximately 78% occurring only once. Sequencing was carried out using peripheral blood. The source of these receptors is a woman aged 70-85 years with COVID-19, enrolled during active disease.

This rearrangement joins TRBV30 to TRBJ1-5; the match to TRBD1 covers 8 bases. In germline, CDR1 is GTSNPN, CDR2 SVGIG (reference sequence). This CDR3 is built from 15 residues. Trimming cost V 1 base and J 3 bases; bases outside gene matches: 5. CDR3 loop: CAWSATGVYNQPQHF. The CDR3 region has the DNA TGTGCCTGGAGTGCGACAGGGGTCTACAATCAGCCCCAGCATTTT.

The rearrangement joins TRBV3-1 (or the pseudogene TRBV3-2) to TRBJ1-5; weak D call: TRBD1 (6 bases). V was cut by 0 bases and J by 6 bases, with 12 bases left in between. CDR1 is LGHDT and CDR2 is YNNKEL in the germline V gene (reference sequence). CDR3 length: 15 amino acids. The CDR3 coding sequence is TGTGCCAGCAGCCAAGAAGCGGGGGGCGGTCAGCCCCAGCATTTT. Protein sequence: CASSQEAGGGQPQHF.

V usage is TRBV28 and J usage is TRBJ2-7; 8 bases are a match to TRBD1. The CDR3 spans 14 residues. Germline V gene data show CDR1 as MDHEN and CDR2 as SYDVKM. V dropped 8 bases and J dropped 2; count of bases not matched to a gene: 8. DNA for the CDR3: TGTGCCAGCTCTGAGGCAGGGGGCACCTACGAGCAGTACTTC. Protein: CASSEAGGTYEQYF.

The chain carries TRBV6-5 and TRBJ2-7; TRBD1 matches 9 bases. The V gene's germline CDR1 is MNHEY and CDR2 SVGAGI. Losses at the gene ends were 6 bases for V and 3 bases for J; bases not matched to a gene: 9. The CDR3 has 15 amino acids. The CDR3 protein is CASRSPRTGVYEQYF. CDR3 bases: TGTGCCAGCAGGTCCCCTAGGACAGGGGTCTACGAGCAGTACTTC.

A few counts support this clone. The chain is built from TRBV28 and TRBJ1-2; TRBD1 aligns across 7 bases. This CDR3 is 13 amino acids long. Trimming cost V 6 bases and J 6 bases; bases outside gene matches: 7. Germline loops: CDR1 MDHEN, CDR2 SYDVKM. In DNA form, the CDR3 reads TGTGCCAGCAGACCACAGGGGTTCCATGGCTACACCTTC. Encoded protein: CASRPQGFHGYTF.

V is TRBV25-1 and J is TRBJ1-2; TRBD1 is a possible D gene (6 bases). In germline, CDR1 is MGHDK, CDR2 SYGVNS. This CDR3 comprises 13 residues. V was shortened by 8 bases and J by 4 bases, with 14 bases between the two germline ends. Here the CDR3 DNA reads TGTGCCAGCGTGAGAACAGGGAGCTATGGCTACACCTTC. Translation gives CASVRTGSYGYTF.

The CDR3 loop is CASSQGGGPPKGTEAFF. The DNA for the CDR3 is TGTGCCAGCAGCCAAGGAGGAGGACCCCCGAAGGGAACTGAAGCTTTCTTT. The V call is TRBV4-2, the J call TRBJ1-1; D remains unclear. This CDR3 is built from 17 residues. The V and J ends lost 1 base and 5 bases respectively, with 20 bases between them. Per germline, CDR1 LGHNA and CDR2 YNFKEQ.